What follows are 14 T cell receptor beta chains derived from one specimen sequenced in a study of blood T cells in healthy people across ages. Using a J-beta primer mix together with a sample-barcoded 5' primer, a second PCR was run for roughly 6 to 12 cycles. TCRdb reanalysed the 5' RACE reads using MiXCR and keeps one entry per CDR3 protein. The sample contains 650,000 to 800,000 distinct CDR3 sequences, 44% of which appear only once. The sequencing sample was made of blood. The receptor source for this set is a man aged 55 to 70 in good health.

The chain has TRBV6-1 and TRBJ2-2; 7 bases agree with TRBD1. Germline trimming cut 6 bases from V and 2 bases from J; bases unmatched to any gene: 3. The CDR3 sequence is 14 residues long. Germline CDR1 and CDR2: MNHNS and SASEGT. The CDR3 spells CASRGTVNTGELFF. The CDR3, as DNA: TGTGCCAGCAGGGGGACAGTCAACACCGGGGAGCTGTTTTTT.

In its sample, this clonotype was seen once. The rearrangement uses TRBV28 and TRBJ2-7; 10 bases agree with TRBD2. The CDR3 totals 15 residues. J gave up 6 bases and V 2 bases, and 7 bases lay outside the gene matches. CDR1 and CDR2 (germline): MDHEN, SYDVKM. This CDR3 is CASSLGTSARSEQYF. In nucleotides, the CDR3 is TGTGCCAGCAGTTTAGGGACTAGCGCGAGGAGCGAGCAGTACTTC.

V usage is TRBV6-4 and J usage is TRBJ2-2; D ambiguous. Trimming stripped 5 bases from V and 2 bases from J, with 12 bases between. The length of the CDR3 is 15 residues. The germline gives CDR1 MRHNA, CDR2 SNTAGT. The CDR3 protein is CASSNGDLNTGELFF. CDR3 coding DNA: TGTGCCAGCAGTAACGGTGACCTAAACACCGGGGAGCTGTTTTTT.

The genes are TRBV10-2 and TRBJ2-6, with 9 positions matching TRBD1. With V trimmed by 5 bases and J by 2 bases, 13 bases remained unmatched. Germline CDR1 reads WSHSY; CDR2 reads SAAADI. This CDR3 spans 19 amino acids. In nucleotides, the CDR3 is TGCGCCAGCAGTACCACCCAAGGGACAGGGAGTACTGGGGCCAACGTCCTGACTTTC. Translating it yields CASSTTQGTGSTGANVLTF.

This clonotype was recorded only once. This chain joins TRBV6-2 or TRBV6-3 and TRBJ1-5; D is unresolved. CDR3 length: 11 residues. Germline CDR1 MNHEY, CDR2 SVGEGT. V was cut by 5 bases and J by 9 bases, with 8 bases left in between. Written as DNA, the CDR3 is TGTGCCAGCAGTACCACGGGGCCCCAGCATTTT. As protein: CASSTTGPQHF.

The chain couples TRBV7-9 to TRBJ2-7; 7 nucleotides line up with TRBD1. CDR1 SEHNR and CDR2 FQNEAQ come from the germline V gene (reference sequence). Trimming cost V 5 bases and J 5 bases; bases outside gene matches: 6. CDR3 length equals 13 residues. This CDR3 is CASSPRQGNEQYF. The CDR3 region has the DNA TGTGCCAGCAGCCCCCGACAGGGTAACGAGCAGTACTTC.

The gene calls are TRBV6-5 and TRBJ2-2; no reliable D call. Germline CDR1 and CDR2: MNHEY and SVGAGI. CDR3 size: 13 residues. The ends were cut back, 2 bases at V and 2 bases at J, with 3 bases in the middle. In DNA, the CDR3 is TGTGCCAGCAGTTACGTAAACACCGGGGAGCTGTTTTTT. Translating it yields CASSYVNTGELFF.

The rearrangement joins TRBV5-1 to TRBJ1-4, with TRBD1 identical over 7 bases. V lost 2 bases to trimming and J lost 8 bases; unmatched junction nucleotides: 9. CDR3 length equals 15 residues. The V gene's germline CDR1 is SGHRS and CDR2 YFSETQ. The CDR3 loop is CASSFTGAVGEKLFF. As DNA, the CDR3 is TGCGCCAGCAGCTTTACAGGGGCAGTTGGAGAAAAACTGTTTTTT.

CDR3 protein: CARIDPVHNRVNEQFF. CDR3 nucleotide sequence: TGCGCCAGAATCGACCCGGTGCACAACAGAGTCAATGAGCAGTTCTTC. The V and J genes are TRBV5-1 and TRBJ2-1; D unresolved. The germline gives CDR1 SGHRS, CDR2 YFSETQ. The CDR3 loop spans 16 amino acids. With 8 bases removed from V and 6 bases from J, the gap between germline ends came to 24 bases.

The V and J genes are TRBV29-1 and TRBJ1-1; D unresolved. The CDR3 has 14 amino acids. V lost 4 bases and J 1 base, leaving 13 bases between the germline ends. From germline, CDR1 is SQVTM and CDR2 ANQGSEA. CDR3 protein: CSVVDGRANTEAFF. The CDR3 DNA follows: TGCAGCGTTGTGGATGGGAGGGCGAACACTGAAGCTTTCTTT.

This chain joins TRBV28 and TRBJ2-7, with 7 bases aligning to TRBD2. The junction had 9 bases not matched to a gene; V was cut back by 5 bases and J by 2 bases. The CDR3 covers 15 residues. Germline V CDR1 and CDR2: MDHEN, SYDVKM. As DNA, the CDR3 is TGTGCCAGCAGTGGGACGGGGGGTAAAACCTACGAGCAGTACTTC. Its protein is CASSGTGGKTYEQYF.

V usage is TRBV15 and J usage is TRBJ2-7; D is uncertain. The CDR3 is made up of 15 amino acids. The germline V gene has CDR1 LNHNV and CDR2 YYDKDF (reference sequence). V lost 3 bases to trimming and J lost 2 bases, with 14 bases between them. The CDR3 nucleotides read TGTGCCACCAGCAGCGTAAGACTGGCCCCCTACGAGCAGTACTTC. Translating gives CATSSVRLAPYEQYF.

This clonotype was seen a few times. The CDR3 sequence is CASTTHYEQYF. The CDR3, as DNA: TGTGCCAGCACGACTCACTACGAGCAGTACTTC. V is TRBV6-2 or TRBV6-3 and J is TRBJ2-7, with D unclear. Per the germline V gene, CDR1 is MNHEY and CDR2 is SVGEGT. The length of the CDR3 is 11 residues. V lost 7 bases and J lost 3, with 7 bases in between.

The gene calls are TRBV29-1 and TRBJ2-4, with TRBD1 matching over 7 bases. The trim removed 5 bases at V and 7 bases at J, leaving 11 bases unmatched. This CDR3 contains 14 residues. The germline V gene encodes CDR1 SQVTM and CDR2 ANQGSEA. CDR3 coding DNA: TGCAGCGTTTCACAGGGGACCGGGATTAACATTCAGTACTTC. Protein product: CSVSQGTGINIQYF. The complete variable domain, with remaining parts taken from reference TRBV29-1 and TRBJ2-4, reads SAVISQKPSRDICQRGTSLTIQCQVDSQVTMMFWYRQQPGQSLTLIATANQGSEATYESGFVIDKFPISRPNLTFSTLTVSNMSPEDSSIYLCSVSQGTGINIQYFGAGTRLSVL.